This T cell receptor (beta chain) was sequenced for a study of cytomegalovirus exposure and HLA in healthy donors. The PCR made use of 60 Vbeta and 13 Jbeta primers. This table comes from immunoSEQ multiplex PCR, and its TCRdb copy is limited to in-frame clones, with some not included. Here the sample spans roughly 82,000 clones, 55% to 85% being singletons. Findings and caveats of the study: With high specificity and sensitivity, the classifier reportedly diagnosed cytomegalovirus status. The productive fraction for most TCR beta V segments was about 87% or about 30% in an earlier analysis. TCR beta V- and J-gene trimming was later associated with a missense DCLRE1C variant.

On this clone itself: Antigen: not known.

This CDR3 contains 15 residues. The germline V and J ends were trimmed by 4 bases and 5 bases, with 12 bases remaining between them. Germline V gene lookup returns CDR1 MNHEY and CDR2 SMNVEV (reference sequence). This sequence originates from a woman aged 40 to 55 in good health and CMV-seropositive. The chain couples TRBV27 to TRBJ1-6, with a weak D call TRBD1 (6 bases). Sample: PBMCs. This chain's CDR3 is CASSSLQGDNSPLHF. The CDR3 DNA sequence: TGTGCCAGCAGTTCACTACAGGGTGATAATTCACCCCTCCACTTT.